These 13 T cell receptor beta chains were all obtained from the same sample, sequenced in a study of cytomegalovirus exposure and HLA in healthy donors. Primers included in the PCR were 60 Vbeta and 13 Jbeta primers. Only in-frame clones appear in the TCRdb table, and some are missing; sequencing was by immunoSEQ multiplex PCR. The table shows 90,000 or so clones, with approximately 71% occurring only once. Material for sequencing was PBMCs. These receptors all stem from a woman younger than 35 in good health and CMV-seropositive.

This chain joins TRBV7-9 and TRBJ2-3, with D maybe TRBD1 (6 bases). CDR3 length: 15 residues. CDR1 and CDR2 from the germline V gene are SEHNR and FQNEAQ (reference sequence). Trimming stripped 0 bases from V and 6 bases from J, with 13 bases between. CDR3 bases: TGTGCCAGCAGCTTAGCTTTTAACAGGGAGGATACGCAGTATTTT. Amino acids: CASSLAFNREDTQYF.

The chain couples TRBV10-3 to TRBJ2-2, with a weak D call TRBD2 (7 bases). The CDR3 spans 16 residues. V shed 0 bases and J shed 6 bases, with 14 bases lying between them. Germline V gene data show CDR1 as ENHRY and CDR2 as SYGVKD. The CDR3 here is CAISESKRGAAGELFF. The CDR3 region has the DNA TGTGCCATCAGTGAGTCGAAACGGGGGGCGGCCGGGGAGCTGTTTTTT.

The chain links TRBV6-6 to TRBJ1-5; 11 bases agree with TRBD1. The CDR3 runs to 14 residues. Germline V gene lookup returns CDR1 MNHNY and CDR2 SVGAGI (reference sequence). Germline trimming cut 7 bases from V and 7 bases from J; bases unmatched to any gene: 6. The CDR3 sequence is CASKGQGVIQPQHF. CDR3 in DNA: TGTGCCAGCAAGGGACAGGGGGTCATCCAGCCCCAGCATTTT.

The chain has TRBV18 and TRBJ1-2, with 9 bases identical to TRBD1. V lost 3 bases, J lost 3 bases, and 5 bases stayed unmatched. The CDR3 contains 15 residues. Germline CDR1 and CDR2: KGHSH and LQKENI. CDR3 bases: TGTGCCAGCTCACCCGGTGACAGGGGGGACTATGGCTACACCTTC. This codes for CASSPGDRGDYGYTF.

The V call is TRBV2, the J call TRBJ1-1; D is perhaps TRBD1 (6 bases). The germline gives CDR1 SNHLY, CDR2 FYNNEI. Trimming removed 8 bases from V and 2 bases from J, with 12 bases in between. This CDR3 spans 13 amino acids. CDR3 in amino acids: CASRAQGNTEAFF. CDR3 sequence (DNA): TGTGCCAGCCGTGCACAGGGAAACACTGAAGCTTTCTTT.

The chain combines TRBV7-9 with TRBJ1-2; D remains ambiguous. The CDR3 is 16 residues long. Germline V gene data show CDR1 as SEHNR and CDR2 as FQNEAQ (reference sequence). V dropped 1 base and J dropped 3 bases, with 15 bases sitting between them. CDR3 DNA sequence: TGTGCCAGCAGCTTAGAACCGCCCGGTGGAGACTATGGCTACACCTTC. Translation gives CASSLEPPGGDYGYTF. Full variable domain (outside the CDR3, taken from reference TRBV7-9 and TRBJ1-2): DTGVSQNPRHKITKRGQNVTFRCDPISEHNRLYWYRQTLGQGPEFLTYFQNEAQLEKSRLLSDRFSAERPKGSFSTLEIQRTEQGDSAMYLCASSLEPPGGDYGYTFGSGTRLTVV.

The chain has TRBV6-4 and TRBJ1-4; D is ambiguous. Deletions cut 1 base from V and 3 bases from J, with 15 bases between. CDR1 is MRHNA and CDR2 is SNTAGT in the germline V gene. The CDR3 runs to 17 residues. The CDR3 reads CASSDLNFGSANEKLFF. The CDR3 DNA is TGTGCCAGCAGTGACTTAAATTTCGGGTCAGCTAATGAAAAACTGTTTTTT.

This chain joins TRBV6-1 and TRBJ1-5; 10 bases line up with TRBD1. The trim removed 4 bases at V and 2 bases at J, leaving 2 bases unmatched. Germline V gene data show CDR1 as MNHNS and CDR2 as SASEGT. CDR3 length: 15 residues. As DNA, the CDR3 is TGTGCCAGCAGTGGGGACAGGGGTCGCAATCAGCCCCAGCATTTT. This encodes CASSGDRGRNQPQHF.

The V call is TRBV5-4, the J call TRBJ2-7; possible D gene TRBD1, 7 bases. Trimming stripped 4 bases from V and 1 base from J, with 15 bases between. The CDR3 totals 15 residues. The germline V gene has CDR1 SGHNT and CDR2 YYREEE (reference sequence). This chain's CDR3 is CASSQEAGQSYEQYF. Written as DNA, the CDR3 is TGTGCCAGCAGCCAAGAGGCGGGACAGTCCTACGAGCAGTACTTC.

This sequence joins TRBV5-8 and TRBJ2-6; TRBD2 agrees at 7 bases. CDR3 length equals 16 residues. CDR1 is SGHTS and CDR2 is YDEGEE in the germline V gene. After removal of 4 bases from V and 0 bases from J, the junction contained 4 bases not matched to a gene. The DNA of the CDR3 is TGTGCCAGCAGCCGCGGCGGGAGCTCTGGGGCCAACGTCCTGACTTTC. It yields the protein CASSRGGSSGANVLTF.

This clone was observed a few times. V gene TRBV5-1 combines with J gene TRBJ2-6; D possibly corresponds to TRBD2 (5 bases). With 4 bases removed from V and 1 base from J, the gap between germline ends came to 6 bases. The V gene's germline CDR1 is SGHRS and CDR2 YFSETQ. The CDR3 totals 14 residues. The CDR3 is CASSPGSGANVLTF. CDR3 DNA sequence: TGCGCCAGCAGCCCGGGGTCTGGGGCCAACGTCCTGACTTTC.

This sequence joins TRBV7-2 and TRBJ1-2; TRBD1 matches 10 bases. Germline V gene data show CDR1 as SGHTA and CDR2 as FQGNSA. The CDR3 consists of 15 residues. V was pared by 1 base and J by 4 bases, with 3 bases of the junction left unmatched. CDR3 DNA sequence: TGTGCCAGCAGCTTAGATTGGACAGGGGGCTATGGCTACACCTTC. It translates to CASSLDWTGGYGYTF.

This chain uses TRBV7-8 with TRBJ1-3, with 12 bases identical to TRBD1. After removal of 5 bases from V and 0 bases from J, the junction contained 11 bases not matched to a gene. The CDR3 spans 19 residues. Germline V gives CDR1 SGHVS, CDR2 FQNEAQ. The DNA of the CDR3 is TGTGCCAGCAGCATTGGGACAGGGGGCACCAGTAGCTCTGGAAACACCATATATTTT. This codes for CASSIGTGGTSSSGNTIYF.